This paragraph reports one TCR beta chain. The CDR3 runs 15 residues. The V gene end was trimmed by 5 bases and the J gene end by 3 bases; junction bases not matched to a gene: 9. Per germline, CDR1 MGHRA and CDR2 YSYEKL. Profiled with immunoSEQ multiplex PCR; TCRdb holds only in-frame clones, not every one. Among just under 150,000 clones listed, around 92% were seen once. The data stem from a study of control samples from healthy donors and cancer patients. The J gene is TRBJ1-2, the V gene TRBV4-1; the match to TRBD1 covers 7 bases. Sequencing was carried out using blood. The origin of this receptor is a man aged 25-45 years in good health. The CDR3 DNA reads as TGCGCCAGCAGCTCCCGCTCTCAGGGGGACTATGGCTACACCTTC. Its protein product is CASSSRSQGDYGYTF.